This TCR beta chain was profiled in a study of blood T cell repertoires in COVID-19. In the study overall: Samples taken during acute and convalescent COVID-19 were collected in the United States, Italy and Spain. Sources were T cells, B-cell-depleted T cells, or PBMCs; the material itself was cDNA or gDNA.

Enrolled through a virtual design, the participants were between about 18 and 100 years of age and came from under 30 US areas. In the original workflow: Nucleated cell counts were estimated from reference gene primer amplification. TCRdb's table, derived via immunoSEQ multiplex PCR, lists solely in-frame clones and lacks some. For V, J and clone size, that table is used; D and trimming come from the DNA. The data contain over 350,000 clones, 88% of them seen just once; the ten biggest clones take up 0.95% to 1%. The J segment lost 3 bases and the V segment lost 0 bases, leaving 4 bases of the junction unmatched. CDR3 length: 15 residues. Per germline, CDR1 MNHEY and CDR2 SMNVEV (reference sequence).

The chain couples TRBV27 to TRBJ2-7, with TRBD1 matching over 8 bases. The TCR sequence derives from a woman aged 25 to 39 with acute COVID-19. The sample was PBMCs or T cells enriched from blood (not recorded which). The CDR3 loop is CASSLSPGTGYEQYF. The CDR3 DNA reads as TGTGCCAGCAGTTTATCCCCCGGGACAGGCTACGAGCAGTACTTC.